Shown below are 6 T cell receptor beta chains from a single sample sequenced in a study of OX40 agonist ivuxolimab in advanced cancers. Repertoires were generated with immunoSEQ multiplex PCR, while TCRdb's copy carries only in-frame clones and drops some. Of about 30,000 clones listed, approximately 79% are singletons. The sample in question was CD4+ or CD8+ T cells sorted from blood, obtained in a trial of the OX40 agonist ivuxolimab. These receptors all stem from an adult with an advanced solid tumor such as melanoma, head and neck, liver or kidney cancer.

Worth noting for this clone: Germline and junction disagree at one end, which may indicate a read error. The V call is TRBV5-1, the J call TRBJ2-2; 8 bases match TRBD1. The CDR3 is 16 residues long. Germline V gene data show CDR1 as SGHRS and CDR2 as YFSETQ. The CDR3 region is CASSFYRGINTGEPFF. CDR3 sequence (DNA): TGCGCCAGCAGCTTCTACAGGGGGATCAACACCGGGGAGCCGTTTTTT.

This clone showed up just a few times. The gene calls are TRBV28 and TRBJ1-6, with no clear D. Trimming shortened V by 2 bases and J by 6 bases, and 11 bases separated the two germline ends. The CDR3 contains 15 residues. Per germline, CDR1 MDHEN and CDR2 SYDVKM. CDR3 region: CASSLRPGTNSPLHF. The CDR3 nucleotides are TGTGCCAGCAGTTTACGGCCAGGTACTAATTCACCCCTCCACTTT.

As DNA, the CDR3 is TGCAGCGTAAACAATGAGCAGTTCTTC. Translating it yields CSVNNEQFF. This rearrangement joins TRBV29-1 to TRBJ2-1; D gene ambiguous. V lost 6 bases to trimming and J lost 5 bases, with 2 bases between them. Per the germline V gene, CDR1 is SQVTM and CDR2 is ANQGSEA. The CDR3 is 9 amino acids.

This rearrangement joins TRBV28 to TRBJ2-5, with D tentatively TRBD2 (6 bases). Germline loops: CDR1 MDHEN, CDR2 SYDVKM. Trimming shortened V by 3 bases and J by 4 bases, and 15 bases separated the two germline ends. The length of the CDR3 is 15 residues. Here the CDR3 DNA reads TGTGCCAGCAGTTTTAGTCGGAGGGAGCGAGAGACCCAGTACTTC. Translation: CASSFSRRERETQYF.

DNA for the CDR3: TGTGCCATCAGTGAGGGGACAAGCTATGGCTACACCTTC. This gives the protein CAISEGTSYGYTF. This chain joins TRBV10-3 and TRBJ1-2; TRBD1 is a possible D gene (6 bases). The V gene's germline CDR1 is ENHRY and CDR2 SYGVKD. The CDR3 contains 13 residues. V was trimmed by 2 bases and J by 4 bases, leaving 8 bases between them.

This clone was observed a few times. The chain joins TRBV27 to TRBJ1-1; 12 bases are shared with TRBD1. CDR1 and CDR2 from the germline V gene are MNHEY and SMNVEV (reference sequence). J gave up 3 bases and V 5 bases, and 10 bases lay outside the gene matches. CDR3 length: 17 amino acids. The CDR3 reads CASSLQGQGAWDTEAFF. Here the CDR3 DNA reads TGTGCCAGCAGTCTACAGGGACAGGGGGCTTGGGACACTGAAGCTTTCTTT.